The TCR beta chain under discussion was sequenced for a study of T cell responses to AZD1222 COVID-19 vaccine. General study results and limits: Sampled repertoires all dated from after the peak T cell response. Donors were chiefly white British, with a greater number of females, and clonal diversity was perhaps underestimated.

Generated by immunoSEQ multiplex PCR, the TCRdb table keeps only in-frame clones and is missing some. In the table there are 82,000 or so clones, 90% to 95% of which are singletons. The V gene's germline CDR1 is SGHKS and CDR2 YYEKEE (reference sequence). There are 13 residues in the CDR3. The V end was cut by 4 bases, the J end by 4 bases, with 11 bases between. Details on this clone: Its antigen remains unidentified.

This chain links TRBV5-5 with TRBJ1-1, with TRBD1 as a possible D gene (6 bases). The sequence came from an adult in good health. This material consisted of peripheral blood, taken on day 0 of AZD1222 vaccination. This chain's CDR3 is CASSAQGGTEAFF. The CDR3 bases are TGTGCCAGCAGCGCACAGGGAGGCACTGAAGCTTTCTTT.